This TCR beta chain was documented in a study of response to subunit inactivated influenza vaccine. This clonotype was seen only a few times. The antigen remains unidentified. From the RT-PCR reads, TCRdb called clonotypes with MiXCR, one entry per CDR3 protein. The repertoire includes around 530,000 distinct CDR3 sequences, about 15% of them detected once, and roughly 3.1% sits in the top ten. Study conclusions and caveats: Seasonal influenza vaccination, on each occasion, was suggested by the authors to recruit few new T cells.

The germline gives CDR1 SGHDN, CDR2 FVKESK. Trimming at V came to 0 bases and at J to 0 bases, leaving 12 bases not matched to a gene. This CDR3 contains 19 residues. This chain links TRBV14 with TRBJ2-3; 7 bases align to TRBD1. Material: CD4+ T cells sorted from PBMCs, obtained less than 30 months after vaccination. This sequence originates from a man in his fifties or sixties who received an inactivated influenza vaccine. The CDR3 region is CASSQDRRRMTGSTDTQYF. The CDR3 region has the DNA TGTGCCAGCAGCCAAGATCGCCGCCGAATGACAGGGAGCACAGATACGCAGTATTTT.